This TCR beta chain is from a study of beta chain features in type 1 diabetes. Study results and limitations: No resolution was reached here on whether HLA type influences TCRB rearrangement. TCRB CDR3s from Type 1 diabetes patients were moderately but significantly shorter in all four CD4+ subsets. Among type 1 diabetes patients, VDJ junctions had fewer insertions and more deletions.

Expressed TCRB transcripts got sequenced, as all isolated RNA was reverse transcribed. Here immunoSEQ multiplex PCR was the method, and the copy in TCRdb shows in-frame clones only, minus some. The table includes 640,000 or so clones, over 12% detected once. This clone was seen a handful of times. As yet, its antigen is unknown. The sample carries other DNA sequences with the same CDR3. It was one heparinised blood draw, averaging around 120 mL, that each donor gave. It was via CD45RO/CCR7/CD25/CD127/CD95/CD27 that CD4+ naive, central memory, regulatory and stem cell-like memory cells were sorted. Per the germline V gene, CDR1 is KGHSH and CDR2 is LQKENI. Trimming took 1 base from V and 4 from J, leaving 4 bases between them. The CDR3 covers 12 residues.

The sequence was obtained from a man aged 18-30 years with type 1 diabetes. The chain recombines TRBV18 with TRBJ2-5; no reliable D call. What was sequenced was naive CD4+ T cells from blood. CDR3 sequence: CASSPRRETQYF. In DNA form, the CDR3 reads TGTGCCAGCTCACCACGTCGAGAGACCCAGTACTTC. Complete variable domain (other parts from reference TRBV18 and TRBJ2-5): NAGVMQNPRHLVRRRGQEARLRCSPMKGHSHVYWYRQLPEEGLKFMVYLQKENIIDESGMPKERFSAEFPKEGPSILRIQQVVRGDSAAYFCASSPRRETQYFGPGTRLLVL.